One and the same sample provided the 23 T cell receptor beta chains below, sequenced in a study of monozygotic twins with inflammatory bowel disease. No DNA is given; TCRdb re-called the 5' RACE reads and lists each CDR3 protein once. Its listing shows around 200,000 distinct CDR3 sequences. The sequencing input was blood. The receptors were sampled from a human donor with ulcerative colitis or Crohn's disease, or a healthy co-twin of an affected twin (not recorded which).

The CDR3 loop is CASSPGQGAIDVSGYTF. The V call is TRBV5-1, the J call TRBJ1-2; TCRdb's D call, TRBD1, is unchecked because there is no DNA. Germline CDR1 and CDR2: SGHRS and YFSETQ. CDR3 size: 17 residues.

The chain couples TRBV12-3 or TRBV12-4 to TRBJ2-3; TCRdb designates TRBD1, a call that cannot be tested without DNA. This CDR3 region has 20 residues. CDR3 amino acids: CASSSSGTGPFTSSTDTQYF.

V is TRBV5-1 and J is TRBJ2-4; without DNA, the TCRdb call of TRBD1 cannot be checked. The CDR3 is made up of 14 amino acids. In germline, CDR1 is SGHRS, CDR2 YFSETQ. The CDR3 loop is CASSFGGGEAIQYF.

The chain employs TRBV11-2 and TRBJ2-3; TCRdb names TRBD1, which stays unverified in the absence of DNA. CDR3 size: 15 residues. Germline values: CDR1 SGHAT, CDR2 FQNNGV. The CDR3 protein is CASSLTSGGLGTQYF.

The rearrangement links TRBV5-5 to TRBJ1-6; the TRBD1 assignment by TCRdb is unverifiable without DNA. Germline loops: CDR1 SGHKS, CDR2 YYEKEE (reference sequence). The CDR3 has 15 residues. CDR3 sequence: CASSLDRGYNSPLHF.

The chain links TRBV3-1 to TRBJ2-1; TCRdb selects TRBD1, and the lack of DNA leaves this call unchecked. Germline CDR1 LGHDT, CDR2 YNNKEL (reference sequence). The CDR3 is 17 amino acids. This CDR3 reads CASSQKPERGGRHEQFF.

The chain carries TRBV18 and TRBJ1-1. This CDR3 spans 16 amino acids. CDR1 is KGHSH, CDR2 LQKENI, per germline. The CDR3 reads CASSPLQGAGNTEAFF.

V usage is TRBV19 and J usage is TRBJ2-1. The CDR3 contains 16 residues. The V gene's germline CDR1 is LNHDA and CDR2 SQIVND (reference sequence). The CDR3 here is CASSIEAASSYNEQFF.

The CDR3 reads CASSLRGTGRNEQFF. The V call is TRBV6-5, the J call TRBJ2-1; TCRdb designates TRBD1, a call that cannot be tested without DNA. There are 15 residues in the CDR3. Germline V gene sequence: CDR1 MNHEY, CDR2 SVGAGI.

The chain employs TRBV19 and TRBJ1-1; TCRdb returns TRBD1, unconfirmable since there is no DNA. CDR3 length equals 13 residues. Germline assignment: CDR1 LNHDA and CDR2 SQIVND (reference sequence). CDR3 in amino acids: CASSTTGRAEAFF. Supplemented by reference TRBV19 and TRBJ1-1, the full variable domain reads DGGITQSPKYLFRKEGQNVTLSCEQNLNHDAMYWYRQDPGQGLRLIYYSQIVNDFQKGDIAEGYSVSREKKESFPLTVTSAQKNPTAFYLCASSTTGRAEAFFGQGTRLTVV.

The V gene is TRBV7-3, the J gene TRBJ2-1; with no DNA, the TCRdb D assignment of TRBD1 cannot be verified. The CDR3 has 16 residues. Germline V gives CDR1 SGHTA, CDR2 FQGTGA. The CDR3 sequence is CASSLSTGQIGNEQFF.

The J gene is TRBJ1-4, the V gene TRBV12-3 or TRBV12-4. The CDR3 totals 16 residues. This CDR3 is CASSSALGWSNEKLFF.

The rearrangement links TRBV5-1 to TRBJ2-6. This CDR3 spans 15 amino acids. Per germline, CDR1 SGHRS and CDR2 YFSETQ. The CDR3 sequence: CASSLLSAGANVLTF.

V usage is TRBV28 and J usage is TRBJ1-5; TCRdb's D gene call, TRBD1, goes unchecked for lack of DNA. CDR3 length equals 15 residues. Looked up from germline, CDR1 is MDHEN and CDR2 is SYDVKM. The CDR3 sequence: CASSFPGQKYQPQHF.

V is TRBV5-8 and J is TRBJ2-1; TCRdb reports TRBD1, a call that lacks DNA to check it against. The CDR3 contains 15 residues. Per the germline V gene, CDR1 is SGHTS and CDR2 is YDEGEE. CDR3 protein: CASSYTGGSYNEQFF.

The V and J genes are TRBV18 and TRBJ1-1; TCRdb proposes TRBD1, but this gene call is untestable without DNA. Germline lookup yields CDR1 KGHSH and CDR2 LQKENI. This CDR3 spans 15 amino acids. The CDR3 reads CASSPSTGTNTEAFF.

The chain links TRBV5-1 to TRBJ2-1; the TRBD1 assignment by TCRdb is unverifiable without DNA. Germline lookup yields CDR1 SGHRS and CDR2 YFSETQ. There are 17 residues in the CDR3. Here the CDR3 reads CASKAQGAQMSYNEQFF.

The chain recombines TRBV20-1 with TRBJ1-3; no DNA is available, so the TRBD1 call from TCRdb remains unchecked. The CDR3 contains 12 residues. Germline V gene sequence: CDR1 DFQATT, CDR2 SNEGSKA (reference sequence). The CDR3 region is CSAQGTGNTIYF.

This chain uses TRBV5-1 with TRBJ2-7; TCRdb gives TRBD1 as the D gene, but with no DNA this cannot be confirmed. CDR3 size: 14 residues. CDR1 is SGHRS, CDR2 YFSETQ, per germline. The CDR3 is CASSSNRASYEQYF.

The chain uses TRBV4-1 and TRBJ2-7; TCRdb indicates TRBD1, and absent DNA this call remains unverified. The CDR3 is made up of 15 amino acids. Germline CDR1 and CDR2: MGHRA and YSYEKL. CDR3 protein: CASSQSDSSAYEQYF.

CDR3 loop: CASSSPGVSRGNTIYF. The chain joins TRBV6-5 to TRBJ1-3; as DNA is missing, the TRBD1 call by TCRdb cannot be tested. The CDR3 consists of 16 residues. Germline V lookup: CDR1 MNHEY, CDR2 SVGAGI.

This chain links TRBV7-9 with TRBJ2-5; TCRdb returns TRBD2, unconfirmable since there is no DNA. The CDR3 loop spans 14 amino acids. The V gene's germline CDR1 is SEHNR and CDR2 FQNEAQ (reference sequence). CDR3 protein: CASSSPPSGETQYF.

The chain has TRBV29-1 and TRBJ2-4. This CDR3 is built from 13 residues. CDR1 and CDR2 from the germline V gene are SQVTM and ANQGSEA. The chain's CDR3 is CSVLGSAKNMQYF.